This passage covers 32 T cell receptor beta chains from one sample sequenced in a study of blood T cell repertoires in COVID-19 (dated by TCRdb to the early 2020s). To prepare the library, the immunoSEQ multiplex PCR assay was applied. TCRdb carries this immuneACCESS record with in-frame sequences only. Its versions omit some clonotypes, under half of them owing to an unresolved V gene in the studies checked, with the rest unexplained. This sample comprises 180,000 or so clones, 89% of them detected only once. The top ten hold around 6.6% of the sample. The specimen sequenced was peripheral blood. The receptors here all came from a man aged 40-49 years with acute or convalescent COVID-19.

The J gene is TRBJ1-1, the V gene TRBV2, with 11 bases lining up with TRBD1. This CDR3 is built from 12 residues. Germline V gives CDR1 SNHLY, CDR2 FYNNEI. V lost 6 bases, J lost 11 bases, and 5 bases stayed unmatched. CDR3 loop: CASRDRGLRAFF. CDR3 nucleotides: TGTGCCAGCAGGGACAGGGGGCTAAGGGCTTTCTTT.

The V gene is TRBV10-2, the J gene TRBJ2-1; maybe TRBD2 (7 bases). Looked up from germline, CDR1 is WSHSY and CDR2 is SAAADI. The CDR3 contains 16 residues. V was clipped by 0 bases and J by 9 bases, with 18 bases between them. The CDR3 region is CASSESGGGRWGEQFF. The CDR3 DNA follows: TGCGCCAGCAGTGAGTCTGGGGGGGGCCGCTGGGGTGAGCAGTTCTTC.

The chain links TRBV6-5 to TRBJ2-5, with TRBD1 matching 8 bases. The CDR3 extends over 14 amino acids. V lost 5 bases to trimming and J lost 3 bases; unmatched junction nucleotides: 5. Germline loops: CDR1 MNHEY, CDR2 SVGAGI. The CDR3 protein is CASSPGQGKETQYF. CDR3 nucleotide sequence: TGTGCCAGCAGTCCCGGACAGGGAAAAGAGACCCAGTACTTC.

The chain links TRBV5-5 to TRBJ1-2, with unresolved D. Germline V gives CDR1 SGHKS, CDR2 YYEKEE (reference sequence). V lost 0 bases and J 5 bases, leaving 8 bases between the germline ends. This CDR3 has 13 residues. CDR3 in DNA: TGTGCCAGCAGCTTGGGGGCGGGATATGGCTACACCTTC. Its translation: CASSLGAGYGYTF.

V and J are TRBV7-6 and TRBJ2-7; tentative D call: TRBD2 (7 bases). The ends were cut back, 1 base at V and 5 bases at J, with 15 bases in the middle. The CDR3 runs to 15 residues. The germline V gene has CDR1 SGHVS and CDR2 FNYEAQ. The CDR3 sequence: CASSLGGGIGDEQYF. CDR3 nucleotides: TGTGCCAGCAGCTTAGGGGGGGGCATTGGGGACGAGCAGTACTTC.

The chain employs TRBV15 and TRBJ1-5; tentatively, D is TRBD1 (5 bases). V was trimmed by 3 bases and J by 6 bases, leaving 12 bases between them. CDR1 is LNHNV, CDR2 YYDKDF, per germline (reference sequence). The CDR3 is 14 residues long. The DNA for the CDR3 is TGTGCCACCAGCAGGGGGGGGGAGGGTCAGCCCCAGCATTTT. Translating gives CATSRGGEGQPQHF.

This clone is a singleton in its sample. V usage is TRBV30 and J usage is TRBJ1-2, with 9 nucleotides matching TRBD1. This CDR3 is built from 17 residues. The ends lost 2 bases at V and 7 bases at J; junction bases unmatched: 17. CDR1 GTSNPN and CDR2 SVGIG come from the germline V gene (reference sequence). CDR3 loop: CAWSLGIIPGQGFGYTF. DNA for the CDR3: TGTGCCTGGAGTCTAGGAATCATCCCGGGACAGGGCTTTGGCTACACCTTC.

This rearrangement joins TRBV18 to TRBJ2-3, with 10 positions matching TRBD2. CDR1 is KGHSH and CDR2 is LQKENI in the germline V gene. V was pared by 6 bases and J by 1 base, with 10 bases of the junction left unmatched. CDR3 length: 17 residues. The CDR3, as DNA: TGTGCCAGCTCCCCTGAACCGCTAGCGGGGGGCACAGATACGCAGTATTTT. Translating it yields CASSPEPLAGGTDTQYF.

The V and J genes are TRBV19 and TRBJ2-6; D unclear. CDR1 and CDR2 from the germline V gene are LNHDA and SQIVND (reference sequence). The CDR3 extends over 13 amino acids. V was pared by 8 bases and J by 0 bases, with 5 bases between. The CDR3 sequence is CASQASGANVLTF. The CDR3 nucleotides read TGTGCCAGTCAGGCCTCTGGGGCCAACGTCCTGACTTTC.

The chain is built from TRBV7-9 and TRBJ2-5; a possible D gene is TRBD1 (5 bases). V was trimmed by 1 base and J by 5 bases, leaving 14 bases between them. The CDR3 extends over 15 amino acids. CDR1 is SEHNR, CDR2 FQNEAQ, per germline (reference sequence). The CDR3: CASSLVRAGRETQYF. The CDR3 bases are TGTGCCAGCAGCTTAGTCCGCGCAGGGCGGGAGACCCAGTACTTC.

J is TRBJ2-1 and V is TRBV30; a possible D gene is TRBD2 (6 bases). The CDR3 runs 15 residues. The germline V gene encodes CDR1 GTSNPN and CDR2 SVGIG (reference sequence). Deletions cut 1 base from V and 0 bases from J, with 10 bases between. CDR3 region: CAWSARGSSYNEQFF. DNA for the CDR3: TGTGCCTGGAGTGCCCGGGGGAGCTCCTACAATGAGCAGTTCTTC.

The rearrangement joins TRBV6-5 to TRBJ2-3; 7 nucleotides align to TRBD1. Germline CDR1 is MNHEY and CDR2 is SVGAGI. The CDR3 contains 15 residues. Trimming removed 5 bases from V and 0 bases from J; junction bases left unmatched: 5. The CDR3 DNA sequence: TGTGCCAGCAGTCTTGGGACAGCTAGCACAGATACGCAGTATTTT. It is translated as CASSLGTASTDTQYF.

The chain joins TRBV19 to TRBJ2-2; D not certain. The CDR3 is 13 amino acids. Germline CDR1 LNHDA, CDR2 SQIVND (reference sequence). The V end was cut by 7 bases, the J end by 2 bases, with 8 bases between. CDR3 region: CASTKRNTGELFF. The DNA of the CDR3 is TGTGCCAGTACCAAGAGAAACACCGGGGAGCTGTTTTTT. Full variable domain (rest looked up from reference TRBV19 and TRBJ2-2): DGGITQSPKYLFRKEGQNVTLSCEQNLNHDAMYWYRQDPGQGLRLIYYSQIVNDFQKGDIAEGYSVSREKKESFPLTVTSAQKNPTAFYLCASTKRNTGELFFGEGSRLTVL.

The chain employs TRBV5-6 and TRBJ2-6, with TRBD1 identical over 7 bases. The germline V gene has CDR1 SGHDT and CDR2 YYEEEE. Trimming took 1 base from V and 2 from J; bases not matched to a gene: 3. The CDR3 covers 16 residues. Written as DNA, the CDR3 is TGTGCCAGCAGCTTGTACCAGGGGGCTGGGGCCAACGTCCTGACTTTC. Residues: CASSLYQGAGANVLTF.

This chain's CDR3 is CASSPYPGTTNEQFF. In nucleotides, the CDR3 is TGTGCCAGCAGTCCATACCCCGGGACTACCAATGAGCAGTTCTTC. The gene calls are TRBV7-3 and TRBJ2-1, with 7 bases matching TRBD2. J lost 6 bases, V lost 6 bases, and 11 bases had no gene match. The CDR3 contains 15 residues. Germline V lookup: CDR1 SGHTA, CDR2 FQGTGA. Drawing the rest from reference TRBV7-3 and TRBJ2-1, the complete variable domain is GAGVSQTPSNKVTEKGKYVELRCDPISGHTALYWYRQSLGQGPEFLIYFQGTGAADDSGLPNDRFFAVRPEGSVSTLKIQRTERGDSAVYLCASSPYPGTTNEQFFGPGTRLTVL.

The V call is TRBV6-2 or TRBV6-3, the J call TRBJ2-7; possibly TRBD2 for D (6 bases). The V gene's germline CDR1 is MNHEY and CDR2 SVGEGT. The CDR3 loop spans 12 amino acids. Deletions cut 2 bases from V and 5 bases from J, with 7 bases between. CDR3 sequence reads: CASSYPGDEQYF. CDR3 DNA sequence: TGTGCCAGCAGTTACCCGGGGGACGAGCAGTACTTC.

The chain has TRBV9 and TRBJ2-3; 10 bases match TRBD2. The ends lost 4 bases at V and 2 bases at J; junction bases unmatched: 7. The germline gives CDR1 SGDLS, CDR2 YYNGEE. The CDR3 runs to 16 residues. CDR3 sequence (DNA): TGTGCCAGCAGCCCCTACAGCGGGGGGGACACAGATACGCAGTATTTT. Protein product: CASSPYSGGDTDTQYF.

The DNA of the CDR3 is TGTGCCAGCAGCTTGGGGCCGTCCGGATCTAACTATGGCTACACCTTC. Encoded protein: CASSLGPSGSNYGYTF. The chain employs TRBV7-3 and TRBJ1-2; tentatively, D is TRBD1 (5 bases). Germline assignment: CDR1 SGHTA and CDR2 FQGTGA. V was clipped by 3 bases and J by 0 bases, with 14 bases between them. The CDR3 length is 16 residues.

This sequence joins TRBV5-1 and TRBJ1-2, with 12 nucleotides matching TRBD1. Trimming cost V 5 bases and J 8 bases; bases outside gene matches: 4. The CDR3 has 13 residues. Germline V lookup: CDR1 SGHRS, CDR2 YFSETQ. Written as DNA, the CDR3 is TGCGCCAGCAGAGGGACAGGGGGCGAGGGCTACACCTTC. It is translated as CASRGTGGEGYTF.

This clone has a single count. The rearrangement links TRBV7-3 to TRBJ2-6; 8 bases fit TRBD2. The CDR3 consists of 19 residues. Germline V lookup: CDR1 SGHTA, CDR2 FQGTGA. After removal of 5 bases from V and 0 bases from J, the junction contained 12 bases not matched to a gene. The CDR3 DNA follows: TGTGCCAGCAGCCCCCTGGGCGGGGGGCGGCTCTCTGGGGCCAACGTCCTGACTTTC. Amino acids: CASSPLGGGRLSGANVLTF. Complete variable domain (other parts from reference TRBV7-3 and TRBJ2-6): GAGVSQTPSNKVTEKGKYVELRCDPISGHTALYWYRQSLGQGPEFLIYFQGTGAADDSGLPNDRFFAVRPEGSVSTLKIQRTERGDSAVYLCASSPLGGGRLSGANVLTFGAGSRLTVL.

This clone was found once. This chain links TRBV5-4 with TRBJ2-1; D perhaps matches TRBD2 (5 bases). V was clipped by 7 bases and J by 6 bases, with 20 bases between them. This CDR3 is 15 amino acids long. Germline V CDR1 and CDR2: SGHNT, YYREEE (reference sequence). This CDR3 is CASGAGFTFSNEQFF. DNA of the CDR3: TGTGCCAGCGGCGCGGGTTTTACTTTTAGCAATGAGCAGTTCTTC.

The rearrangement links TRBV30 to TRBJ1-2; tentatively, D is TRBD1 (5 bases). This CDR3 has 13 residues. V lost 5 bases, J lost 4 bases, and 14 bases lay in between. Germline-derived CDR1 and CDR2 are GTSNPN and SVGIG (reference sequence). The CDR3 loop is CAWLQGFVYGYTF. CDR3 coding DNA: TGTGCCTGGCTTCAGGGATTCGTCTATGGCTACACCTTC.

The rearrangement uses TRBV30 and TRBJ1-5; D is perhaps TRBD1 (5 bases). CDR1 GTSNPN and CDR2 SVGIG come from the germline V gene (reference sequence). Deletions cut 1 base from V and 4 bases from J, with 5 bases between. The CDR3 is 12 residues long. CDR3 amino acids: CAWSEGNQPQHF. In nucleotides, the CDR3 is TGTGCCTGGAGTGAGGGGAATCAGCCCCAGCATTTT.

This clone occurred a few times. This chain uses TRBV30 with TRBJ1-5; 8 bases map to TRBD1. Germline V gives CDR1 GTSNPN, CDR2 SVGIG (reference sequence). The J segment lost 1 base and the V segment lost 7 bases, leaving 3 bases of the junction unmatched. CDR3 length: 13 residues. CDR3 in amino acids: CASAGGSNQPQHF. The CDR3 DNA is TGTGCCTCTGCAGGGGGCAGCAATCAGCCCCAGCATTTT. Complete variable domain (other parts from reference TRBV30 and TRBJ1-5): SQTIHQWPATLVQPVGSPLSLECTVEGTSNPNLYWYRQAAGRGLQLLFYSVGIGQISSEVPQNLSASRPQDRQFILSSKKLLLSDSGFYLCASAGGSNQPQHFGDGTRLSIL.

The rearrangement uses TRBV7-2 and TRBJ1-2; D is ambiguous. Germline lookup yields CDR1 SGHTA and CDR2 FQGNSA. The CDR3 spans 16 residues. V lost 2 bases, J lost 4 bases, and 17 bases lay in between. This CDR3 reads CASSLSRLNSVYGYTF. The CDR3 nucleotides read TGTGCCAGCAGCTTATCGCGACTTAATTCCGTCTATGGCTACACCTTC.

The rearrangement links TRBV6-5 to TRBJ2-1; D is possibly TRBD1 (5 bases). This CDR3 is built from 13 residues. Germline CDR1 reads MNHEY; CDR2 reads SVGAGI. The V end lost 6 bases, the J end lost 3 bases, and 9 bases lay between the germline ends. In nucleotides, the CDR3 is TGTGCCAGCAGATTAGGGGACTACAATGAGCAGTTCTTC. It yields the protein CASRLGDYNEQFF.

The chain recombines TRBV30 with TRBJ2-1; D gene ambiguous. Trimming took 5 bases from V and 1 from J, leaving 18 bases between them. This CDR3 spans 16 amino acids. Germline V CDR1 and CDR2: GTSNPN, SVGIG (reference sequence). This CDR3 is CAWFDPAFGSYNEQFF. The CDR3 region has the DNA TGTGCCTGGTTCGACCCAGCGTTTGGATCCTACAATGAGCAGTTCTTC.

For the CDR3, the DNA is TGTGCCAGCAGCTTGGTCGGAGTCTCTGGGGCCAACGTCCTGACTTTC. This gives the protein CASSLVGVSGANVLTF. The chain combines TRBV5-4 with TRBJ2-6; D not resolved. This CDR3 comprises 16 residues. V lost 0 bases and J lost 0, with 7 bases in between. CDR1 is SGHNT and CDR2 is YYREEE in the germline V gene (reference sequence).

J is TRBJ2-1 and V is TRBV6-5, with 11 positions matching TRBD2. Germline V CDR1 and CDR2: MNHEY, SVGAGI. CDR3 size: 16 residues. Trimming took 0 bases from V and 6 from J; bases not matched to a gene: 4. Here the CDR3 reads CASSYSLGLAGNEQFF. CDR3 in DNA: TGTGCCAGCAGTTACTCCCTCGGACTAGCGGGCAATGAGCAGTTCTTC.

The chain has TRBV27 and TRBJ2-7, with 7 bases that match TRBD1. The CDR3 runs to 14 residues. The ends lost 5 bases at V and 4 bases at J; junction bases unmatched: 8. CDR1 and CDR2 from the germline V gene are MNHEY and SMNVEV (reference sequence). The CDR3: CASSAPGQIYEQYF. DNA of the CDR3: TGTGCCAGCAGTGCACCGGGACAGATTTACGAGCAGTACTTC.

In nucleotides, the CDR3 is TGTGCCAGCAGCTTAGCGGAAGGACAGGGGTCCGACACTGAAGCTTTCTTT. It yields the protein CASSLAEGQGSDTEAFF. The chain uses TRBV7-6 and TRBJ1-1, with 9 bases aligning to TRBD1. V dropped 0 bases and J dropped 3; count of bases not matched to a gene: 8. This CDR3 comprises 17 residues. Germline-derived CDR1 and CDR2 are SGHVS and FNYEAQ.

This clone was seen a few times. The J gene is TRBJ1-5, the V gene TRBV3-1 (or the pseudogene TRBV3-2); D is ambiguous. Germline values: CDR1 LGHDT, CDR2 YNNKEL (reference sequence). This CDR3 is built from 15 residues. V was cut by 3 bases and J by 0 bases, with 9 bases left in between. The CDR3: CASSQAGNSNQPQHF. CDR3 DNA sequence: TGTGCCAGCAGCCAGGCAGGTAATAGCAATCAGCCCCAGCATTTT.